One T cell receptor (beta chain) is described in this entry. This entry comes from a study of CD8 T cells in Susac syndrome. CDR3 length: 11 amino acids. V gave up 4 bases and J gave up 5 bases, with 5 bases separating them. In germline, CDR1 is MNHNY, CDR2 SVGAGI (reference sequence). The RNA, about 0.5 to 1 ug, was put through reverse transcription using random hexamers. It was immunoSEQ multiplex PCR that amplified TCR beta CDR3 across 54 Vbeta and 13 Jbeta. TCRdb re-called the immunoSEQ multiplex PCR reads through MiXCR, storing one row per CDR3 protein. The data contain 100,000 to 150,000 distinct CDR3 sequences, around 94% of them seen just once; the ten biggest clones take up over 0.065%.

Sequenced: CD4+ T cells from PBMCs. The clonotype was recovered from a human donor in good health. The rearrangement joins TRBV6-6 to TRBJ1-2; D ambiguous. The CDR3 here is CASSFSYGYTF. The DNA for the CDR3 is TGTGCCAGCAGTTTCTCTTATGGCTACACCTTC.